Shown below are 4 T cell receptor beta chains from a single sample sequenced in a study of radiation and T cells in renal cell carcinoma. Some clones are missing from TCRdb's copy, which holds only in-frame ones; the method was immunoSEQ multiplex PCR. The sample lists about 64,000 clones; around three quarters were seen once. Time point reported: blood 4 weeks post-SBRT, at nephrectomy. Stated treatment: 15 Gy SBRT to primary tumor, nephrectomy 4 weeks later. The sequences come from blood, collected from a patient whose treatment included radiotherapy and nephrectomy. These receptors originate from a man aged 55 to 70 with renal cell carcinoma.

This chain uses TRBV7-8 with TRBJ2-6, with D possibly being TRBD1 (5 bases). Germline CDR1 and CDR2: SGHVS and FQNEAQ. Deletions cut 5 bases from V and 0 bases from J, with 17 bases between. The CDR3 runs to 18 residues. The CDR3 region is CASSHPGQGISGANVLTF. Written as DNA, the CDR3 is TGTGCCAGCAGCCACCCCGGGCAGGGTATCTCTGGGGCCAACGTCCTGACTTTC.

The chain joins TRBV28 to TRBJ2-1; 9 bases match TRBD1. The CDR3 consists of 14 residues. CDR1 is MDHEN, CDR2 SYDVKM, per germline. The J segment lost 8 bases and the V segment lost 6 bases, leaving 8 bases of the junction unmatched. The CDR3 nucleotides read TGTGCCAGCAGCCCACCGGACAGGGGCTATGAGCAGTTCTTC. It encodes CASSPPDRGYEQFF.

The chain recombines TRBV7-2 with TRBJ2-1; D not certain. The germline gives CDR1 SGHTA, CDR2 FQGNSA. V shed 0 bases and J shed 4 bases, with 4 bases lying between them. The CDR3 totals 13 residues. CDR3 in amino acids: CASSLARYNEQFF. The CDR3 bases are TGTGCCAGCAGCTTAGCTCGATACAATGAGCAGTTCTTC.

The V gene is TRBV2, the J gene TRBJ1-2; D perhaps matches TRBD1 (6 bases). In germline, CDR1 is SNHLY, CDR2 FYNNEI. The CDR3 contains 15 residues. Trimming took 1 base from V and 7 from J, leaving 16 bases between them. This CDR3 reads CASSEDAGHPGGYTF. CDR3 sequence (DNA): TGTGCCAGCAGTGAAGACGCGGGACACCCCGGTGGCTACACCTTC.